Sequencing of this T cell receptor (beta chain) was carried out in a study of T-cell reconstitution after alpha-beta-depleted transplantation in children. This sample's TCRbeta library carried unique molecular identifier barcodes. Using its own MiXCR run on the PCR reads, TCRdb lists one record per CDR3 protein. The table has some 530,000 distinct CDR3 sequences, roughly an eighth seen once. Trimming cost V 5 bases and J 8 bases; bases outside gene matches: 8. The CDR3 loop spans 15 amino acids. Germline V lookup: CDR1 SGHAT, CDR2 FQDESV (reference sequence). This receptor was taken from a human donor who donated a stem cell graft to a child with combined immunodeficiency. The V and J genes are TRBV11-1 and TRBJ2-1; 11 bases are a match to TRBD2. Specimen: PBMCs from the stem cell graft donor, collected from the stem cell graft. The CDR3 spells CASSLLAGVFDEQFF. CDR3 DNA sequence: TGTGCCAGCAGCCTACTAGCGGGAGTTTTCGATGAGCAGTTCTTC.